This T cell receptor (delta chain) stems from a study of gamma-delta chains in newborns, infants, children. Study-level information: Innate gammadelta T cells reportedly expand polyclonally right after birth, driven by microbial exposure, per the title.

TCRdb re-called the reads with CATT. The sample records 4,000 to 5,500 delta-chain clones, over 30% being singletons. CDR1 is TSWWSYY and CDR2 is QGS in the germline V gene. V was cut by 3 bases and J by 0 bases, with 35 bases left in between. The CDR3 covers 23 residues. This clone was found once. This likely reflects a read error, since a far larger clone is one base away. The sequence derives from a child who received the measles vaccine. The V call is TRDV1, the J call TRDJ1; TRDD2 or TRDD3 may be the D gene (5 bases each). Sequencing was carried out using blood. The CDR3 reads CALGEPSPLLKVWDDPYTDKLIF. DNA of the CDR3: TGTGCTCTTGGGGAGCCCTCACCCCTCCTAAAGGTCTGGGACGACCCCTACACCGATAAACTCATCTTT.